The next 28 T cell receptor beta chains were all read from a single sample in a study of shared clonotypes between healthy human individuals. Profiled with immunoSEQ multiplex PCR; TCRdb holds only in-frame clones, not every one. The profile shows over 850,000 clones, around 78% of them singletons. The sample was memory CD4+ T cells from PBMCs. Indicated subset: CD45RA-negative fraction. All receptors derive from a man aged 18-30 years in good health. Some clones in this sample may be carry-over from other donors' samples.

The chain combines TRBV5-1 with TRBJ2-1, with D possibly matching TRBD2 (6 bases). Trimming left V 1 base short and J 7 bases short, with 12 bases between. The CDR3 consists of 14 residues. Germline CDR1 is SGHRS and CDR2 is YFSETQ. The CDR3 is CASSLLTSSNEQFF. In DNA, the CDR3 is TGCGCCAGCAGCTTGCTTACTAGCAGTAATGAGCAGTTCTTC.

This chain uses TRBV5-6 with TRBJ2-5; D may be TRBD1 or TRBD2 (5 bases each). In germline, CDR1 is SGHDT, CDR2 YYEEEE. V was cut by 5 bases and J by 2 bases, with 13 bases left in between. This CDR3 has 14 amino acids. DNA of the CDR3: TGTGCCAGCAGGAAGACGGGGCTTCAAGAGACCCAGTACTTC. Amino acids: CASRKTGLQETQYF.

The table lists this clone with a few counts. The rearrangement uses TRBV6-1 and TRBJ1-2, with D perhaps TRBD1 (5 bases). Trimming cost V 4 bases and J 5 bases, with 17 bases left between them. Germline CDR1 and CDR2: MNHNS and SASEGT. CDR3 length: 15 residues. The CDR3 nucleotides read TGTGCCAGCAGTGCCAGGGACGCCGCCTCGTATGGCTACACCTTC. Its translation: CASSARDAASYGYTF.

The rearrangement uses TRBV6-1 and TRBJ2-2; D is unresolved. This CDR3 region has 14 residues. Trimming took 6 bases from V and 8 from J, leaving 16 bases between them. Germline V lookup: CDR1 MNHNS, CDR2 SASEGT. CDR3 residues: CASSRTYFRGELFF. The DNA for the CDR3 is TGTGCCAGCAGCCGCACGTACTTCCGGGGGGAGCTGTTTTTT.

The rearrangement uses TRBV7-9 and TRBJ2-5; a possible D gene is TRBD2 (6 bases). The J call may be faulty, since TRBJ2-7 better matches the DNA end. Germline V lookup: CDR1 SEHNR, CDR2 FQNEAQ (reference sequence). CDR3 length equals 13 residues. The DNA of the CDR3 is TGTGCCAGCAGCTTAGTTGCGGGATTCGAGCAGTACTTC. This encodes CASSLVAGFEQYF.

Concerning this clone: The sample carries other DNA sequences with the same CDR3. The chain couples TRBV25-1 to TRBJ2-3, with 11 bases identical to TRBD2. CDR1 and CDR2 from the germline V gene are MGHDK and SYGVNS. The length of the CDR3 is 16 residues. The ends lost 3 bases at V and 2 bases at J; junction bases unmatched: 4. The DNA of the CDR3 is TGTGCCAGCAGTGAGGGGACTAGCGGATACACAGATACGCAGTATTTT. Protein: CASSEGTSGYTDTQYF.

This chain joins TRBV15 and TRBJ2-5; the D is unclear. Germline V CDR1 and CDR2: LNHNV, YYDKDF (reference sequence). This CDR3 region has 15 residues. The germline V and J ends were trimmed by 0 bases and 0 bases, with 8 bases remaining between them. The CDR3 here is CATSRDPRYQETQYF. As DNA, the CDR3 is TGTGCCACCAGCAGAGATCCCAGATACCAAGAGACCCAGTACTTC.

This clone was seen a few times. The gene calls are TRBV25-1 and TRBJ2-1; 10 bases are a match to TRBD2. With V trimmed by 4 bases and J by 8 bases, 5 bases remained unmatched. CDR3 size: 14 residues. Germline V gene data show CDR1 as MGHDK and CDR2 as SYGVNS. CDR3 residues: CASSASGSRDEQFF. DNA for the CDR3: TGTGCCAGCAGTGCTAGCGGGAGCCGCGATGAGCAGTTCTTC.

The chain couples TRBV6-5 to TRBJ2-7; D remains ambiguous. From germline, CDR1 is MNHEY and CDR2 SVGAGI. CDR3 length: 13 amino acids. The germline V and J ends were trimmed by 2 bases and 2 bases, with 7 bases remaining between them. The CDR3 coding sequence is TGTGCCAGCAGTTACGCTTCAACCTACGAGCAGTACTTC. Its translation is CASSYASTYEQYF.

This chain connects TRBV5-1 to TRBJ2-1; 10 nucleotides line up with TRBD2. V shed 2 bases and J 7 bases; nucleotides not matched to a gene: 6. CDR1 and CDR2 from the germline V gene are SGHRS and YFSETQ. The CDR3 spans 15 residues. CDR3 in amino acids: CASSFLAGAGNEQFF. The CDR3 bases are TGCGCCAGCAGCTTTCTAGCGGGAGCGGGTAATGAGCAGTTCTTC.

The rearrangement links TRBV7-2 to TRBJ2-7; 7 bases match TRBD2. J was trimmed by 0 bases and V by 5 bases; bases with no gene match: 7. The CDR3 sequence is 15 residues long. The germline CDR1 and CDR2 sequences are SGHTA and FQGNSA. The CDR3 loop is CASSPRGSLSYEQYF. The DNA of the CDR3 is TGTGCCAGCAGCCCTCGCGGGAGCCTCTCCTACGAGCAGTACTTC.

V is TRBV21-1 and J is TRBJ2-5; TRBD1 was called by the table and not checked on the DNA. TRBV21-1 is reported as a pseudogene. The CDR3 has 14 residues. Here the CDR3 DNA reads TGTGCCAGCAGCCCAAGACAGGATAAAGAGACCCAGTACTTC. This encodes CASSPRQDKETQYF.

The chain employs TRBV2 and TRBJ2-1; the D gene is possibly TRBD2 (7 bases). Trimming shortened V by 6 bases and J by 3 bases, and 12 bases separated the two germline ends. CDR1 and CDR2 from the germline V gene are SNHLY and FYNNEI. The CDR3 has 14 residues. The CDR3 DNA reads as TGTGCCAGCAGGGGGGCGGGAGTCTACAATGAGCAGTTCTTC. It yields the protein CASRGAGVYNEQFF.

This chain uses TRBV6-6 with TRBJ2-1; 9 bases agree with TRBD2. Per the germline V gene, CDR1 is MNHNY and CDR2 is SVGAGI (reference sequence). The CDR3 runs to 14 residues. The ends lost 7 bases at V and 4 bases at J; junction bases unmatched: 5. In DNA, the CDR3 is TGTGCCAGCAAGAAGCGGGGGGAGTACAATGAGCAGTTCTTC. It encodes CASKKRGEYNEQFF.

The rearrangement uses TRBV25-1 and TRBJ2-1, with D uncertain. The CDR3 has 14 residues. The germline V gene encodes CDR1 MGHDK and CDR2 SYGVNS. Deletions cut 5 bases from V and 0 bases from J, with 8 bases between. The CDR3 region is CASSMERSYNEQFF. CDR3 coding DNA: TGTGCCAGCAGTATGGAGCGCTCCTACAATGAGCAGTTCTTC.

The J gene is TRBJ2-2, the V gene TRBV28, with D tentatively TRBD2 (7 bases). The V and J ends lost 1 base and 7 bases respectively, with 13 bases between them. The CDR3 runs to 15 residues. Germline values: CDR1 MDHEN, CDR2 SYDVKM. This CDR3 reads CASSLSGGQSGELFF. The CDR3 DNA reads TGTGCCAGCAGTTTATCCGGGGGGCAGAGCGGGGAGCTGTTTTTT.

Here the CDR3 reads CASNYLGENEQFF. CDR3 DNA: TGTGCCAGCAACTACTTAGGGGAAAATGAGCAGTTCTTC. The rearrangement links TRBV21-1 to TRBJ2-1; TRBD1, the table's D call, was not compared with the DNA. TRBV21-1 counts as a pseudogene. This CDR3 has 13 amino acids.

This chain uses TRBV6-1 with TRBJ1-5, with TRBD1 matching over 8 bases. Losses at the gene ends were 0 bases for V and 4 bases for J; bases not matched to a gene: 2. In germline, CDR1 is MNHNS, CDR2 SASEGT. This CDR3 region has 15 residues. CDR3 sequence: CASSEARGPNQPQHF. CDR3 DNA: TGTGCCAGCAGTGAAGCCAGGGGGCCGAATCAGCCCCAGCATTTT.

The V gene is TRBV2, the J gene TRBJ2-7; TRBD2 matches 13 bases. Germline V lookup: CDR1 SNHLY, CDR2 FYNNEI. The junction had 4 bases not matched to a gene; V was cut back by 4 bases and J by 4 bases. This CDR3 has 15 residues. CDR3 coding DNA: TGTGCCAGCAGTGGGACTAGCGGGAGTCGTTACGAGCAGTACTTC. Its translation: CASSGTSGSRYEQYF.

This rearrangement joins TRBV10-3 to TRBJ2-5; D not certain. The CDR3 covers 12 residues. The V end was cut by 3 bases, the J end by 5 bases, with 7 bases between. Germline V gene sequence: CDR1 ENHRY, CDR2 SYGVKD. Here the CDR3 DNA reads TGTGCCATCAGTGATAGTGAGGAGACCCAGTACTTC. Amino acids: CAISDSEETQYF.

V gene TRBV27 combines with J gene TRBJ2-1; a possible D gene is TRBD2 (7 bases). The CDR3 contains 14 residues. Trimming took off 5 bases at V and 6 bases at J, with 14 bases between the two ends. The germline V gene encodes CDR1 MNHEY and CDR2 SMNVEV (reference sequence). CDR3 loop: CASSLWGGGNEQFF. CDR3 DNA sequence: TGTGCCAGCAGTCTATGGGGGGGCGGCAATGAGCAGTTCTTC.

This clone was detected once. The chain has TRBV29-1 and TRBJ1-4; D remains unclear. Deletions cut 5 bases from V and 3 bases from J, with 7 bases between. There are 12 residues in the CDR3. Germline V gives CDR1 SQVTM, CDR2 ANQGSEA. The CDR3 DNA reads as TGCAGCGTTCGTGGGGCTAATGAAAAACTGTTTTTT. It specifies CSVRGANEKLFF.

The genes are TRBV28 and TRBJ1-2, with 7 nucleotides matching TRBD1. V trimming: 7 bases; J trimming: 8 bases; junction bases outside the gene matches: 10. CDR3 length: 13 residues. Germline V lookup: CDR1 MDHEN, CDR2 SYDVKM. The CDR3 loop is CASTLSGTAGYTF. CDR3 in DNA: TGTGCCAGCACCTTATCTGGGACAGCCGGCTACACCTTC.

This clone occurred once. The V gene is TRBV2, the J gene TRBJ2-2, with a possible D match to TRBD2 (5 bases). The CDR3 is made up of 15 amino acids. Germline assignment: CDR1 SNHLY and CDR2 FYNNEI. V was pared by 6 bases and J by 5 bases, with 16 bases between. CDR3: CASRREGFTTGELFF. The CDR3 nucleotides are TGTGCCAGCAGACGCGAGGGCTTTACTACCGGGGAGCTGTTTTTT.

This rearrangement joins TRBV19 to TRBJ2-7; 9 positions agree with TRBD2. The CDR3 loop spans 16 amino acids. V trimming: 0 bases; J trimming: 9 bases; junction bases outside the gene matches: 12. CDR1 and CDR2 from the germline V gene are LNHDA and SQIVND (reference sequence). CDR3 sequence: CASSIEAIAGASGQYF. CDR3 coding DNA: TGTGCCAGTAGTATAGAGGCTATAGCGGGAGCATCGGGGCAGTACTTC.

Comment on this clone: The sample contains more than one DNA sequence encoding this CDR3. The chain employs TRBV18 and TRBJ2-7; TRBD1 is a possible D gene (6 bases). Germline V CDR1 and CDR2: KGHSH, LQKENI. V lost 0 bases, J lost 0 bases, and 9 bases lay in between. The CDR3 runs to 15 residues. As DNA, the CDR3 is TGTGCCAGCTCACCACCAACAGGGAGCTCCTACGAGCAGTACTTC. It yields the protein CASSPPTGSSYEQYF.

V gene TRBV5-1 combines with J gene TRBJ2-5, with D possibly matching TRBD2 (6 bases). Trimming removed 4 bases at V and 6 bases at J, with 16 bases between. Germline CDR1 and CDR2: SGHRS and YFSETQ. The CDR3 contains 14 residues. The CDR3 DNA reads TGCGCCAGCAGCCCGGGGCAGGAGGGTCAGACCCAGTACTTC. It translates to CASSPGQEGQTQYF.

The CDR3 DNA follows: TGTGCCTGGAGTGTAGGGTTAGGGGGGGCCTACAATGAGCAGTTCTTC. Residues: CAWSVGLGGAYNEQFF. The chain joins TRBV30 to TRBJ2-1, with a possible D match to TRBD2 (7 bases). The CDR3 covers 16 residues. V dropped 0 bases and J dropped 2 bases, with 14 bases sitting between them. The V gene's germline CDR1 is GTSNPN and CDR2 SVGIG (reference sequence).